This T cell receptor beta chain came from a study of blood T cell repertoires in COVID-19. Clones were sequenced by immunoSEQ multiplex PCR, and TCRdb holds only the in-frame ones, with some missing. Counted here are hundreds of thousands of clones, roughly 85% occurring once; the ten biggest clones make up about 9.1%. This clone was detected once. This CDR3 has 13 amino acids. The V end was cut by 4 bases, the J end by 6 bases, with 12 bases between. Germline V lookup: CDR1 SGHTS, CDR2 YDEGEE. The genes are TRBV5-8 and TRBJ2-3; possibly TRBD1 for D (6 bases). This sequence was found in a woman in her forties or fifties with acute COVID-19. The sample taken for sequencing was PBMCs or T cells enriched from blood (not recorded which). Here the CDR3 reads CASSGGPRDTQYF. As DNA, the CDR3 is TGTGCCAGCAGCGGGGGCCCCCGGGATACGCAGTATTTT.